A selection of T cell receptor beta chains follows, all from one sample in a study of T cells in Graves' hyperthyroidism and ophthalmopathy. TCRdb independently ran MiXCR on the multiplex PCR reads; one entry per CDR3 protein. The table has about 480,000 distinct CDR3 sequences, roughly 23% seen once; the top ten hold around 54%. Input material: blood. These receptors were collected from a woman between 70 and 85 years old with Graves' ophthalmopathy. Each CDR3 is given with its conserved first and last residue. Fields, in order: clone size, CDR3 length, D gene, J gene, V gene, CDR3 DNA, CDR3 protein. A D gene is named only where the DNA matches it firmly. Only part of the rows carry a size: once, few, many, or a class if the clone is expanded.

NA 15 NA TRBJ2-7 TRBV15 TGTGCCACCACTCTAAAGGCCGGAAGCTCCTACGAGCAGTACTTC CATTLKAGSSYEQYF
few 13 NA TRBJ2-7 TRBV28 TGTGCCACCCAGGGGCCAGATACCTACGAGCAGTACTTC CATQGPDTYEQYF
few 14 TRBD2 TRBJ2-2 TRBV10-3 TGTGCCATCAGTGAGTCGACTAGCGTTGTTGGACTGTTTTTT CAISESTSVVGLFF
few 15 NA TRBJ1-2 TRBV20-1 TGCAGTGCTAGAGATTCTAGGACACGCAACTATGGCTACACCTTC CSARDSRTRNYGYTF
few 11 NA TRBJ2-7 TRBV29-1 TGCAGCGTTGCGGGGGCCTACGAGCAGTACTTC CSVAGAYEQYF
NA 14 TRBD2 TRBJ2-2 TRBV20-1 TGCAGTGCTCCCGGGACTAGCGGAACCGGGGAGCTGTTTTTT CSAPGTSGTGELFF
once 17 NA TRBJ1-4 TRBV18 TGTGCCAGCTCACCGTTCAGGGATCGGGGCGCTAATGAAAAACTGTTTTTT CASSPFRDRGANEKLFF
many 13 NA TRBJ1-2 TRBV28 TGTGCCAGCCTCCGGGACGGGAACTATGGCTACACCTTC CASLRDGNYGYTF
NA 13 NA TRBJ1-1 TRBV6-2/TRBV6-3 TGTGCCAGCAGTTACGTAGAAGGGACTGAAGCTTTCTTT CASSYVEGTEAFF
NA 14 TRBD1 TRBJ2-7 TRBV5-1 TGCGCCAGCAGCCCGACAGGGCTCTCCTACGAGCAGTACTTC CASSPTGLSYEQYF
NA 16 NA TRBJ2-2 TRBV7-3 TGTGCCAGCAGCCTTCTTGGTGTCGCGAGCACCGGGGAGCTGTTTTTT CASSLLGVASTGELFF
many 11 NA TRBJ1-5 TRBV28 TGTGCCAGCACCAATGGTCAGCCCCAGCATTTT CASTNGQPQHF
NA 15 NA TRBJ2-2 TRBV19 TGTGCCAGTAGAAAGGGGTTGACGGGCACCGGGGAGCTGTTTTTT CASRKGLTGTGELFF
NA 18 NA TRBJ1-6 TRBV5-6 TGTGCCAGCAGCTTTGGGCAGGGGAAAAGCTCCTATAATTCACCCCTCCACTTT CASSFGQGKSSYNSPLHF
NA 15 TRBD2 TRBJ2-7 TRBV7-9 TGTGCCAGCGCCCCCCTATGGGGGGGGGGGTACGAGCAGTACTTC CASAPLWGGGYEQYF
NA 15 NA TRBJ2-1 TRBV3-1 TGTGCCAGCAGCCGAGACATTCTCAGGGGAAATGAGCAGTTCTTC CASSRDILRGNEQFF
few 14 NA TRBJ2-1 TRBV4-2 TGTGCCAGCAGCCATCAGGGTCCTGGGAATGAGCAGTTCTTC CASSHQGPGNEQFF
NA 16 NA TRBJ2-2 TRBV3-1 TGTGCCAGCAGCCAGATCTGGGCGGCGAACACCGGGGAGCTGTTTTTT CASSQIWAANTGELFF
NA 14 NA TRBJ1-1 TRBV5-1 TGCGCCAGCAGCACCGGAGGCAGGGACACTGAAGCTTTCTTT CASSTGGRDTEAFF
few 21 NA TRBJ1-2 TRBV6-1 TGTGCCAGCAGTGAAAACCGCCCAGTAGGAGTCCTACCCTTATATAACTATGGCTACACCTTC CASSENRPVGVLPLYNYGYTF
NA 16 NA TRBJ2-7 TRBV29-1 TGCAGCGTTGAAGTTCGAGAGGGGCGAAGCTCCTACGAGCAGTACTTC CSVEVREGRSSYEQYF
few 14 NA TRBJ1-5 TRBV3-1 TGTGCCAGCAGCCAAGGGGTCCTCAATCAGCCCCAGCATTTT CASSQGVLNQPQHF
NA 17 TRBD2 TRBJ2-1 TRBV5-1 TGCGCCAGCAGCTTATGGGAGGGTCTAGACTACTACAATGAGCAGTTCTTC CASSLWEGLDYYNEQFF
NA 16 TRBD2 TRBJ2-3 TRBV19 TGTGCCAGTAGGTCCAGCGGGAGGGTTAGCACAGATACGCAGTATTTT CASRSSGRVSTDTQYF
few 15 NA TRBJ1-2 TRBV6-1 TGTGCCAGCAGTTCCGTAGGGGGGGAACCCTATGGCTACACCTTC CASSSVGGEPYGYTF
few 12 NA TRBJ2-7 TRBV20-1 TGCAGTGCTAGAGATGTAGCGGTTGGGCAGTACTTC CSARDVAVGQYF
NA 16 NA TRBJ2-1 TRBV27 TGTGCCAGCAGTGGCTTAGGGGGGGCCTTACGACATGAGCAGTTCTTC CASSGLGGALRHEQFF
NA 16 NA TRBJ2-3 TRBV11-3 TGTGCCAGCAGCCCGGGGGCTGTCGAGATCACAGATACGCAGTATTTT CASSPGAVEITDTQYF
NA 14 NA TRBJ1-4 TRBV19 TGTGCCAGTAGTATGGACAGATGGGAGGAAAAACTGTTTTTT CASSMDRWEEKLFF
many 14 NA TRBJ1-1 TRBV7-8 TGTGCCAGCAGCTTAATCAGATCGCGCACTGAAGCTTTCTTT CASSLIRSRTEAFF
many 14 NA TRBJ2-1 TRBV6-1 TGTGCCAGCGGCGAGACAGCGTCCTACAATGAGCAGTTCTTC CASGETASYNEQFF
NA 14 TRBD1 TRBJ1-1 TRBV18 TGTGCCAGCTCACAAACCTCAGGGGGCACTGAAGCTTTCTTT CASSQTSGGTEAFF
NA 14 NA TRBJ1-3 TRBV3-1 TGTGCCAGCAGCCAGTCGGGCCGGGGGAACACCATATATTTT CASSQSGRGNTIYF
many 15 TRBD2 TRBJ2-3 TRBV28 TGTGCCAGCAGTCCTAGCGGGAGTCGGGCAGATACGCAGTATTTT CASSPSGSRADTQYF
few 17 TRBD2 TRBJ2-1 TRBV7-9 TGTGCCAGCAGTAGCGAAACTGGACTAGCGGGCTACAATGAGCAGTTCTTC CASSSETGLAGYNEQFF
NA 15 NA TRBJ2-3 TRBV6-2/TRBV6-3 TGTGCCAGCAGTTACGGCGGGATTAACACAGATACGCAGTATTTT CASSYGGINTDTQYF
NA 12 NA TRBJ2-5 TRBV4-2 TGTGCCGGCAGCCAAGGGGGGGAGACCCAGTACTTC CAGSQGGETQYF
NA 15 NA TRBJ2-1 TRBV13 TGTGCCAGCAGCAGGGACCAGAGGGGTCGCGGGGAGCAGTTCTTC CASSRDQRGRGEQFF
many 14 NA TRBJ2-7 TRBV7-8 TGTGCCAGCAGCCCCCACCGGACCCCTCGGGAGCAGTACTTC CASSPHRTPREQYF
NA 12 NA TRBJ1-5 TRBV27 TGTGCCAGCAGCACGCTGAATCAGCCCCAGCATTTT CASSTLNQPQHF
few 15 TRBD1 TRBJ2-2 TRBV7-7 TGTGCTAGCAGCCTCACAGGGGGCTTTACCGGGGAGCTGTTTTTT CASSLTGGFTGELFF